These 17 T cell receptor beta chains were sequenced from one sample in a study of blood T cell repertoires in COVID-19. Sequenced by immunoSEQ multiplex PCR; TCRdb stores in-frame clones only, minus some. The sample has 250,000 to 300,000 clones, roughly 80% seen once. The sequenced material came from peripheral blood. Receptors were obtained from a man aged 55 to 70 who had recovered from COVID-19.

The CDR3 coding sequence is TGTGCCAGCAGCTTCCGGCGGGGGGGCGGACGATTGAACAATGAGCAGTTCTTC. Amino acids: CASSFRRGGGRLNNEQFF. This sequence joins TRBV11-2 and TRBJ2-1; 9 bases match TRBD2. The CDR3 contains 18 residues. The J segment lost 5 bases and the V segment lost 3 bases, leaving 14 bases of the junction unmatched. Germline CDR1 is SGHAT and CDR2 is FQNNGV. Variable domain in full (rest from reference TRBV11-2 and TRBJ2-1): EAGVAQSPRYKIIEKRQSVAFWCNPISGHATLYWYQQILGQGPKLLIQFQNNGVVDDSQLPKDRFSAERLKGVDSTLKIQPAKLEDSAVYLCASSFRRGGGRLNNEQFFGPGTRLTVL.

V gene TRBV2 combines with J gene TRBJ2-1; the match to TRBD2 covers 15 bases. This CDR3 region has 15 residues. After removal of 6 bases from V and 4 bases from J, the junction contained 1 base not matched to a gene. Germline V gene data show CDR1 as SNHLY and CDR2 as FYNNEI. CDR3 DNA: TGTGCCAGCAGGGGACTAGCGGGAGGATACAATGAGCAGTTCTTC. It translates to CASRGLAGGYNEQFF.

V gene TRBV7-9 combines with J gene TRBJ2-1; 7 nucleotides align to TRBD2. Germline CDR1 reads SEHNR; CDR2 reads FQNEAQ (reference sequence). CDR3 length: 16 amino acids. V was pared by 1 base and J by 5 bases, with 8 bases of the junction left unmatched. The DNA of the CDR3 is TGTGCCAGCAGCTTAGACCTAGCGGCCCTGCACAATGAGCAGTTCTTC. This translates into CASSLDLAALHNEQFF.

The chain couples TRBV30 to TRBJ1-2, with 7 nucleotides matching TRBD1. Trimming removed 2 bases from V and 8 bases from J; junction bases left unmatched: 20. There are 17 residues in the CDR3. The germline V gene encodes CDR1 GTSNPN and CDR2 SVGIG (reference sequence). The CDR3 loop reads CAWSNSWTGANNRGYTF. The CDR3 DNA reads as TGTGCCTGGAGTAATTCCTGGACAGGAGCGAATAATAGAGGCTACACCTTC.

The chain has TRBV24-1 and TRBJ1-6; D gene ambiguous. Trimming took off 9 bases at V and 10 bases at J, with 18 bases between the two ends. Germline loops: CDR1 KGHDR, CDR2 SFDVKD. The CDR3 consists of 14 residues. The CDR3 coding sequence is TGTGCCACCCTTTCTAACGTTCGGGGATCACCCCTCCACTTT. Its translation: CATLSNVRGSPLHF.

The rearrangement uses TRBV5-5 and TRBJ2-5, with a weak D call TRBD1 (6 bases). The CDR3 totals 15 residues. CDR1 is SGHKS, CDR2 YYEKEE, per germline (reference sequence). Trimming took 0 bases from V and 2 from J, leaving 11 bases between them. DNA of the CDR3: TGTGCCAGCAGCTTGGTGGCAGGGGCGCAAGAGACCCAGTACTTC. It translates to CASSLVAGAQETQYF. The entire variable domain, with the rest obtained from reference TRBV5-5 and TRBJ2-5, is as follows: DAGVTQSPTHLIKTRGQQVTLRCSPISGHKSVSWYQQVLGQGPQFIFQYYEKEERGRGNFPDRFSARQFPNYSSELNVNALLLGDSALYLCASSLVAGAQETQYFGPGTRLLVL.

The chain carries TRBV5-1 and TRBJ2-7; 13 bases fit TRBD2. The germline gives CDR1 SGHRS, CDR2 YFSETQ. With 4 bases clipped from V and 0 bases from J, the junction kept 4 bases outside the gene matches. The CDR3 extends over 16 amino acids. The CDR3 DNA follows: TGCGCCAGCAGCCCACGGACTAGCGGGAGCTCCTACGAGCAGTACTTC. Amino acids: CASSPRTSGSSYEQYF.

The CDR3 DNA reads TGTGCCAGCTCAGGAGCGGGCGGCTCCTACGAGCAGTACTTC. It is translated as CASSGAGGSYEQYF. V and J are TRBV18 and TRBJ2-7; D is perhaps TRBD2 (6 bases). This CDR3 has 14 residues. Trimming took 5 bases from V and 0 from J, leaving 11 bases between them. Germline CDR1 is KGHSH and CDR2 is LQKENI.

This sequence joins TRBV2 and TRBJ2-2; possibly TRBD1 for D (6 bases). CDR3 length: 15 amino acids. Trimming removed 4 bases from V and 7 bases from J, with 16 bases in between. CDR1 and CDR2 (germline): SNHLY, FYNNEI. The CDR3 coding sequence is TGTGCCAGCAGTGTTAGTCCAGGGGAGAACGGGGAGCTGTTTTTT. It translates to CASSVSPGENGELFF.

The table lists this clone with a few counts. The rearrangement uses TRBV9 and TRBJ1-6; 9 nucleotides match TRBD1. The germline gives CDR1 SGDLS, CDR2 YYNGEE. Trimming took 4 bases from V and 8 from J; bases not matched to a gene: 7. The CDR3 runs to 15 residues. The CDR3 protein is CASSSGTGWDSPLHF. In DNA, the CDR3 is TGTGCCAGCAGCTCTGGGACAGGGTGGGATTCACCCCTCCACTTT.

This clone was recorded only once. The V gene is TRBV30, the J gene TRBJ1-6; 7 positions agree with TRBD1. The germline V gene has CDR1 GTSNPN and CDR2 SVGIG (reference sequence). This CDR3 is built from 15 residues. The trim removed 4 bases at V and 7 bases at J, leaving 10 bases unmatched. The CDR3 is CAWNFRGQKNSPLHF. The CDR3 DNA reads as TGTGCCTGGAACTTTCGGGGACAGAAAAATTCACCCCTCCACTTT.

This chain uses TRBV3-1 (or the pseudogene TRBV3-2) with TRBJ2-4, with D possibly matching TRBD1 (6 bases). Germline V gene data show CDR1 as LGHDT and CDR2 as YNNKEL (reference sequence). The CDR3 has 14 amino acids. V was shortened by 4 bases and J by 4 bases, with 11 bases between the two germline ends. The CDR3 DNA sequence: TGTGCCAGCAGCCTACAGGGTGTTAAAAACATTCAGTACTTC. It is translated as CASSLQGVKNIQYF.

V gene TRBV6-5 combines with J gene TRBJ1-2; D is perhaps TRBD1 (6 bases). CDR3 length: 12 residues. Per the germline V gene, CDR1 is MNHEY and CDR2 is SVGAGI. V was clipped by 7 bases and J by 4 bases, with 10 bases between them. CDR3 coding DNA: TGTGCCAGCACGGACAGCGTCTATGGCTACACCTTC. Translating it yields CASTDSVYGYTF.

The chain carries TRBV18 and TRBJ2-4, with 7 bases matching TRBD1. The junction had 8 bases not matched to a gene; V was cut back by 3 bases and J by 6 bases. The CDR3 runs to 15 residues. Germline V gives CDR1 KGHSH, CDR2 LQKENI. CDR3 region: CASSPPTGLGNIQYF. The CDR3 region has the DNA TGTGCCAGCTCACCCCCGACAGGGCTCGGAAACATTCAGTACTTC.

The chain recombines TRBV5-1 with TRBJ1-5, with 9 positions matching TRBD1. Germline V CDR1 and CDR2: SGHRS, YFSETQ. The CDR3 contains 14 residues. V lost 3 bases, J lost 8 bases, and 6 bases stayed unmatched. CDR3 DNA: TGCGCCAGCAGCTCGGGACAGGGCACTAAGCCCCAGCATTTT. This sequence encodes CASSSGQGTKPQHF.

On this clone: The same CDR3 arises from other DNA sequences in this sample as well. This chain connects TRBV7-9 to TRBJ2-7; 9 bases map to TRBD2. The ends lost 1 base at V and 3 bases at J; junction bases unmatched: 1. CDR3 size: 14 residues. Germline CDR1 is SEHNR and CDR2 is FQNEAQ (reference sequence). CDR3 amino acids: CASSLGAGGYEQYF. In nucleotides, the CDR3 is TGTGCCAGCAGCTTAGGAGCGGGAGGCTACGAGCAGTACTTC.

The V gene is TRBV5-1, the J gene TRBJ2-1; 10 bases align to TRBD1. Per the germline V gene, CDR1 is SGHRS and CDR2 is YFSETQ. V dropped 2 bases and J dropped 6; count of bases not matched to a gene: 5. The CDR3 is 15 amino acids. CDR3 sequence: CASSLGTGAFNEQFF. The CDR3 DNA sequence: TGCGCCAGCAGCTTAGGGACAGGGGCCTTCAATGAGCAGTTCTTC.